This TCR beta chain was documented in a study of spatial heterogeneity in lung cancer (dated by TCRdb to between 2018 and 2021). In the study overall: Donors were over 60 patients with early-stage, untreated non-small cell lung cancer from the lung TRACERx cohort. Follow-up PBMC samples were sequenced whenever available, with a median time to follow-up of around two years after resection. The study linked features of the TCR repertoire to counts of nonsynonymous mutations, which were determined by whole-exome sequencing of tumor tissue. Beta-chain transcripts were consistently detected in greater numbers than alpha-chain transcripts, which likely reflects a higher abundance of beta-chain transcripts. The study quantitatively compared TCR alpha and beta repertoires across multiple tumor regions, matched nontumor lung and blood in non-small cell lung cancer. In the raw uncorrected reads, each unique combination of TCR and UMI appeared on average more than ten times. Both alpha and beta chains were TCR-sequenced in samples taken at surgery, namely 220 tumor regions, 64 matched nontumor lung samples and 55 to 60 PBMC samples. Broad study findings and their caveats: Confirming at a functional level the hypothesis that regional TCRs recognize regional mutations was considered to require additional single-cell paired TCR alpha and beta sequencing. Only approximately 13 patients were included in the comparisons of baseline and follow-up blood repertoires. Ubiquitous expanded tumor TCRs were found in blood more often at tumor resection than at routine follow-up.

Library creation used 5' RACE. TCRdb names NextSeq 500 as the instrument used. To allow correction of PCR and sequencing errors, the TCR library protocol tagged every TCR cDNA molecule with a unique molecular identifier. The authors' analysis ran thus. Decombinator tools were used for TCR identification, UMI-based error correction and CDR3 extraction. TCRs above a frequency of 2 per 1,000, corresponding to the top 1% of the tumor frequency distribution, were defined as expanded. Renyi diversity was calculated using the R vegan package after each repertoire was subsampled 100 times to 5,000 TCRs. CDR3 similarity networks were built from amino acid triplet string-kernel similarity, with CDR3s being connected when pairwise similarity was above 0.82. Clones were called with MiXCR by TCRdb after fastp trimmed the public reads at Q25, and only in-frame beta chains were retained. Rows with one shared CDR3 protein collapse into an entry with the most common genes and DNA. For this entry, the V and J calls and clone size follow TCRdb and not the study's own pipeline. This sample comprises 20,000 to 30,000 distinct CDR3 sequences, approximately 6% of them detected only once. The ten largest account for roughly a fifth of the sample.

This clonotype was picked up many times. Its antigen is not yet known. One base away there is no much larger clone; base qualities are not given. What this sample's time point label stands for: blood at routine non-recurrence follow-up after resection. For TCR sequencing, whole RNA was extracted from tumor and nontumor lung tissue, or from cryopreserved PBMC samples, and no cell sorting was done. Patients were selected for TCR sequencing only if sufficient RNA was available from at least two tumor regions. The CDR3 sequence holds 15 residues, the cysteine and phenylalanine included. CDR3 DNA is the only sequence kept; it has 45 bases, read in frame from the first base. V is shortened by 2 bases, J by 2 bases, and the region joining them spans 9 bases. The CDR1 and CDR2 encoded by the germline V gene are SNHLY and FYNNEI.

The sequence came from a male donor with early-stage non-small cell lung cancer. Material: PBMCs, obtained at follow-up. The chain is made from TRBV2 and TRBJ1-4; no D gene can be assigned with confidence. CDR3 region: CASSESGMTNEKLFF. The nucleotide sequence reads as follows: TGTGCCAGCAGTGAATCCGGGATGACTAATGAAAAACTGTTTTTT. Full variable domain (CDR3 extended with the reference TRBV2 and TRBJ1-4 proteins): EPEVTQTPSHQVTQMGQEVILRCVPISNHLYFYWYRQILGQKVEFLVSFYNNEISEKSEIFDDQFSVERPDGSNFTLKIRSTKLEDSAMYFCASSESGMTNEKLFFGSGTQLSVL.